These 24 T cell receptor beta chains came from one sample sequenced in a study of T cell repertoires in cytomegalovirus infection. No cognate antigen is known for these TCRs. TCRdb passed the reads through MiXCR, listing each CDR3 protein once. This sample has about 110,000 distinct CDR3 sequences, with approximately 28% found just once. The sequenced sample was CD8+ T cells from cultured PBMCs, obtained from culture after CMV antigen stimulation. Receptor source: a human donor in good health (CMV status not recorded). Some clones in this sample may be carry-over from other donors' samples.

The V call is TRBV13, the J call TRBJ1-1; the match to TRBD1 covers 11 bases. CDR1 and CDR2 from the germline V gene are PRHDT and FYEKMQ (reference sequence). Trimming at V came to 0 bases and at J to 1 base, leaving 10 bases not matched to a gene. The CDR3 has 19 amino acids. This chain's CDR3 is CASSLGLVGQGASNTEAFF. The DNA of the CDR3 is TGTGCCAGCAGCTTAGGCCTGGTAGGACAGGGGGCTTCGAACACTGAAGCTTTCTTT.

The V gene is TRBV6-5, the J gene TRBJ2-1; TRBD2 matches at 12 bases. There are 16 residues in the CDR3. V lost 6 bases, J lost 3 bases, and 6 bases stayed unmatched. The germline CDR1 and CDR2 sequences are MNHEY and SVGAGI. CDR3 bases: TGTGCCAGCAGCCCGACTAGCGGGGGCCTCTACAATGAGCAGTTCTTC. It translates to CASSPTSGGLYNEQFF.

The sample holds a few counts of this clonotype. This rearrangement joins TRBV7-3 to TRBJ2-1; 7 nucleotides align to TRBD2. This CDR3 has 15 amino acids. CDR1 is SGHTA, CDR2 FQGTGA, per germline. The V gene end was trimmed by 1 base and the J gene end by 2 bases; junction bases not matched to a gene: 2. The CDR3, as DNA: TGTGCCAGCAGCTTAAGACTAGCACCCTACAATGAGCAGTTCTTC. The encoded protein is CASSLRLAPYNEQFF.

In its sample, this clonotype was seen a few times. The chain uses TRBV19 and TRBJ2-3; TRBD2 matches at 7 bases. CDR1 and CDR2 from the germline V gene are LNHDA and SQIVND (reference sequence). The CDR3 contains 19 residues. V trimming: 5 bases; J trimming: 1 base; junction bases outside the gene matches: 18. In DNA, the CDR3 is TGTGCCAGTAGTTCCCCGACTAGCAGCTCTTCCCTGGGCACAGATACGCAGTATTTT. Its translation is CASSSPTSSSSLGTDTQYF.

The chain uses TRBV28 and TRBJ1-5; the D gene is possibly TRBD1 (5 bases). CDR1 is MDHEN, CDR2 SYDVKM, per germline. The CDR3 consists of 14 residues. Trimming removed 5 bases at V and 7 bases at J, with 15 bases between. CDR3 sequence reads: CASSILLGEQPQHF. CDR3 DNA: TGTGCCAGCAGTATCCTCTTAGGGGAACAGCCCCAGCATTTT.

This clonotype was seen more than once but under ten times. At one end, the junction sequence differs from germline, possibly due to a read error. The chain uses TRBV10-2 and TRBJ1-1; D is ambiguous. CDR3 length equals 14 residues. CDR1 is WSHSY and CDR2 is SAAADI in the germline V gene. CDR3 sequence reads: CASNGSPPNTEAFF. CDR3 bases: TGTGCCAGCAACGGATCGCCGCCGAACACTGAAGCTTTCTTT.

This clonotype was counted at least ten times. The rearrangement uses TRBV27 and TRBJ1-1; D is unresolved. CDR1 MNHEY and CDR2 SMNVEV come from the germline V gene (reference sequence). Trimming stripped 0 bases from V and 8 bases from J, with 10 bases between. This CDR3 region has 13 residues. CDR3 in amino acids: CASSLSRGEEAFF. In DNA, the CDR3 is TGTGCCAGCAGTTTATCGCGGGGTGAGGAAGCTTTCTTT.

The sample holds a few counts of this clonotype. The genes are TRBV7-9 and TRBJ1-3, with a weak D call TRBD1 (6 bases). CDR1 is SEHNR, CDR2 FQNEAQ, per germline (reference sequence). The CDR3 sequence is 17 residues long. The ends were cut back, 0 bases at V and 3 bases at J, with 15 bases in the middle. This chain's CDR3 is CASSLARNRVDGNTIYF. CDR3 DNA: TGTGCCAGCAGCTTAGCGCGGAACAGGGTGGATGGAAACACCATATATTTT.

The chain carries TRBV29-1 and TRBJ1-2; D is uncertain. The CDR3 contains 11 residues. The germline V gene has CDR1 SQVTM and CDR2 ANQGSEA. V was trimmed by 4 bases and J by 6 bases, leaving 9 bases between them. Written as DNA, the CDR3 is TGCAGCGTTGCAGCCAGAAATGGCTACACCTTC. This codes for CSVAARNGYTF.

This rearrangement joins TRBV19 to TRBJ1-1; D uncertain. Germline values: CDR1 LNHDA, CDR2 SQIVND (reference sequence). V was cut by 9 bases and J by 2 bases, with 7 bases left in between. This CDR3 has 11 residues. CDR3 coding DNA: TGTGCCAGCGCCGGTAACACTGAAGCTTTCTTT. This gives the protein CASAGNTEAFF.

This chain joins TRBV6-1 and TRBJ2-5; 9 bases agree with TRBD1. Unmatched junction bases numbered 7, after V lost 5 bases and J lost 3 bases. This CDR3 spans 15 amino acids. CDR1 and CDR2 from the germline V gene are MNHNS and SASEGT. CDR3 sequence: CASSKDRGGKETQYF. The DNA of the CDR3 is TGTGCCAGCAGTAAGGACAGGGGCGGAAAAGAGACCCAGTACTTC.

The chain recombines TRBV7-8 with TRBJ1-6; no clear D gene. The V gene lost 1 base and the J gene lost 6 bases, with 4 bases spanning the gap. Germline V CDR1 and CDR2: SGHVS, FQNEAQ. This CDR3 is built from 13 residues. The CDR3 DNA sequence: TGTGCCAGCAGCTTAGAGGGTAATTCACCCCTCCACTTT. Amino acid sequence: CASSLEGNSPLHF.

This rearrangement joins TRBV27 to TRBJ1-1; 9 bases align to TRBD1. Germline V gene data show CDR1 as MNHEY and CDR2 as SMNVEV (reference sequence). The CDR3 is 15 residues long. V lost 2 bases to trimming and J lost 5 bases; unmatched junction nucleotides: 6. The CDR3 region is CASSLTGQGWTEAFF. The CDR3 nucleotides read TGTGCCAGCAGTTTAACGGGACAGGGTTGGACTGAAGCTTTCTTT.

The V gene is TRBV27, the J gene TRBJ2-1; TRBD1 matches 8 bases. Per the germline V gene, CDR1 is MNHEY and CDR2 is SMNVEV (reference sequence). The CDR3 loop spans 13 amino acids. V shed 5 bases and J 8 bases; nucleotides not matched to a gene: 5. The CDR3 DNA is TGTGCCAGCAGTGTCCAGGGGGCGGATGAGCAGTTCTTC. Protein sequence: CASSVQGADEQFF.

This chain uses TRBV7-9 with TRBJ2-5; 13 bases are shared with TRBD2. V lost 5 bases, J lost 5 bases, and 5 bases stayed unmatched. This CDR3 region has 15 residues. Germline V gene sequence: CDR1 SEHNR, CDR2 FQNEAQ (reference sequence). The CDR3 nucleotides are TGTGCCAGCAGCCAAGGGACTAGCGGGGACGAGACCCAGTACTTC. This translates into CASSQGTSGDETQYF.

This sequence joins TRBV12-3 or TRBV12-4 and TRBJ2-2; 10 bases are a match to TRBD1. With V trimmed by 3 bases and J by 5 bases, 3 bases remained unmatched. The CDR3 sequence is 15 residues long. The CDR3 nucleotides are TGTGCCAGCAGTTTGGGACAGGGGTGGACCGGGGAGCTGTTTTTT. The encoded protein is CASSLGQGWTGELFF.

J is TRBJ1-5 and V is TRBV3-1, with no clear D. The CDR3 is 15 residues long. V was cut by 3 bases and J by 1 base, with 10 bases left in between. From germline, CDR1 is LGHDT and CDR2 YNNKEL (reference sequence). CDR3: CASSQGRASNQPQHF. The CDR3 coding sequence is TGTGCCAGCAGCCAGGGGAGGGCCAGCAATCAGCCCCAGCATTTT.

Comment on this clonotype: One junction end does not reproduce the germline sequence, and a read error may be involved. The V and J genes are TRBV7-9 and TRBJ2-7; D not certain. This CDR3 is 12 amino acids long. The germline V gene has CDR1 SEHNR and CDR2 FQNEAQ (reference sequence). The CDR3 spells CASSPDSNEQYF. The DNA for the CDR3 is TGTGCCAGCAGCCCCGACTCCAACGAGCAGTACTTC.

In this sample, this clonotype turned up a few times. The chain uses TRBV7-6 and TRBJ1-1; D gene ambiguous. The CDR3 covers 17 residues. Trimming left V 2 bases short and J 1 base short, with 17 bases between. Per the germline V gene, CDR1 is SGHVS and CDR2 is FNYEAQ. This CDR3 reads CASSLKGFGVENTEAFF. DNA for the CDR3: TGTGCCAGCAGCTTAAAGGGTTTCGGAGTTGAGAACACTGAAGCTTTCTTT.

The chain links TRBV12-3 or TRBV12-4 to TRBJ1-2; D remains unclear. The CDR3 has 12 amino acids. V dropped 2 bases and J dropped 2 bases, with 3 bases sitting between them. DNA for the CDR3: TGTGCCAGCAGTTTATTAAACTATGGCTACACCTTC. Protein product: CASSLLNYGYTF.

V usage is TRBV12-3 or TRBV12-4 and J usage is TRBJ2-1; D perhaps matches TRBD1 (6 bases). The CDR3 totals 16 residues. Trimming pared 2 bases from V and 2 bases from J, leaving 13 bases between. The CDR3, as DNA: TGTGCCAGCAGTTTAACCCGACAGGACCCCTACAATGAGCAGTTCTTC. Protein: CASSLTRQDPYNEQFF.

The V and J genes are TRBV20-1 and TRBJ1-2, with 10 bases lining up with TRBD1. V shed 6 bases and J 7 bases; nucleotides not matched to a gene: 11. CDR1 is DFQATT, CDR2 SNEGSKA, per germline (reference sequence). This CDR3 contains 14 residues. Here the CDR3 DNA reads TGCAGTGCAAGGACAGGGGGAGGGTATGGTGGCTACACCTTC. Translation: CSARTGGGYGGYTF.

Of note for this clonotype: The junction departs from the called germline gene at one end, perhaps through a read error. The CDR3 reads CAWSVGGRVAF. In nucleotides, the CDR3 is TGTGCCTGGAGTGTAGGCGGGAGGGTGGCCTTC. J is TRBJ2-7 and V is TRBV30; 9 bases are a match to TRBD2. This CDR3 spans 11 amino acids. In germline, CDR1 is GTSNPN, CDR2 SVGIG (reference sequence).

Only a few counts were recorded for this clonotype. The chain carries TRBV2 and TRBJ1-5; TRBD1 aligns across 11 bases. This CDR3 spans 15 amino acids. Germline-derived CDR1 and CDR2 are SNHLY and FYNNEI. With 3 bases clipped from V and 7 bases from J, the junction kept 5 bases outside the gene matches. Here the CDR3 DNA reads TGTGCCAGCAGTGACGGGACAGGGGGTGGCCAGCCCCAGCATTTT. Its protein product is CASSDGTGGGQPQHF.